This T cell receptor beta chain originates from a study of T cells in Graves' hyperthyroidism and ophthalmopathy. RNA transcripts gave rise to amplified TCR beta CDR3 regions. RT-PCR in the first round (using the HTBI primer set) targeted the TCR CDR3. TCRdb processed the multiplex PCR reads anew with MiXCR; each CDR3 protein has one entry. The profile shows fewer than 500,000 distinct CDR3 sequences, approximately 15% of them singletons. V was shortened by 1 base and J by 0 bases, with 8 bases between the two germline ends. Germline loops: CDR1 SGHRS, CDR2 YFSETQ. The CDR3 sequence is 16 residues long. This clonotype showed up just a few times.

Sequenced sample: blood. The clonotype was recovered from a man aged 18 to 35 with Graves' ophthalmopathy. The rearrangement links TRBV5-1 to TRBJ2-6; D is unclear. CDR3 DNA: TGCGCCAGCAGCTTGCCAGTAAGCTCTGGGGCCAACGTCCTGACTTTC. As protein: CASSLPVSSGANVLTF.